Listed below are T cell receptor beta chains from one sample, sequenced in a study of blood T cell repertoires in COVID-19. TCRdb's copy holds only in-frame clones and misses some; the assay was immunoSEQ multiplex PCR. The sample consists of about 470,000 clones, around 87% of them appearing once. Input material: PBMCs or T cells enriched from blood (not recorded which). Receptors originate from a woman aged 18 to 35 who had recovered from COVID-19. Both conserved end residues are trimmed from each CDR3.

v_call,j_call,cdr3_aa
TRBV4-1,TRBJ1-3,ASSQEGGTVDSYSGNTIY
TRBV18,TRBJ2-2,ASSPRTANTGELF
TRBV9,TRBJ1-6,ASSGGSTPGGGSPLH
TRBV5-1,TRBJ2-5,ASSLSGWETQY
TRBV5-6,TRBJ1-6,ASSSAGGFGSYNSPLH
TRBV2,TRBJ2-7,ASSPTGTDIH
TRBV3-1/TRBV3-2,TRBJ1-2,ASSRPAGGYT
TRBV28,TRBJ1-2,ASSTSGTGNDGYT
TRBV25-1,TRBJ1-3,ASSDWAGDLSGNTIY
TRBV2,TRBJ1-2,ASSPGTAGLYGYT
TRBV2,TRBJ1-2,AGQLQGIYGYT
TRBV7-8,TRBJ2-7,ASTLNRDTIYEQY
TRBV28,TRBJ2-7,ASSSGKRGEY
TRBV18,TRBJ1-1,ASGPTGTEAF
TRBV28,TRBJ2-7,ASSPGLGRGYEQY
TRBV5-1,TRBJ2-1,ASSLELAAYNEQF
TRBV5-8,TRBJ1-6,ASSLEAGGDNSPLH
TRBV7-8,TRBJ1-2,ASSLGSVNYGYT
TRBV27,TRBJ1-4,ASSSAPGQGLANEKLF
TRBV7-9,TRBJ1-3,ASSLRVSGNTIY
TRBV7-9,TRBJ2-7,ASSLEEWGQLYEQY
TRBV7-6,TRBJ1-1,ASSLREGGSPAF
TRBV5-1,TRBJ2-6,ASSLDDKNVLT
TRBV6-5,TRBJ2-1,ASRRTGGYNEQF
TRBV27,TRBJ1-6,ASSLRDRATYNSPLH
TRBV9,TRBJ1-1,ASSVGLGDSEAF
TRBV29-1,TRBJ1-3,SVLLALSGNTIY
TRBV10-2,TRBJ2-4,ASRAGLWIGVGRAKNIQY
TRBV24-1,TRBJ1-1,ATRVRGEAF
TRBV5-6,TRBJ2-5,ASSLGGGLMETQY
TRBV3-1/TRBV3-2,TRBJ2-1,ASSPSQGGYEQF
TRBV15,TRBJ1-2,ATSRDRANYGYT
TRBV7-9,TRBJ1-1,ASSPGWGLNTEAF
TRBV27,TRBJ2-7,ASSPQGWAEQY
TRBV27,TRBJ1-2,ASSRGPFYGYT
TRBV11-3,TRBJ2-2,ASSSPGNPGELF
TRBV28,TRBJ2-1,ASSPPPGDNSYNEQF
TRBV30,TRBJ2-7,AWRRGRGDSSYEQY
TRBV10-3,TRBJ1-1,AISESTKQTATEAF
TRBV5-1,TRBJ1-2,ASSSYDRGPGYT
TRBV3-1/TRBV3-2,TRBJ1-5,ASSHTRDGSNQPQH
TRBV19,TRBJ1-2,ASRTSGTGLGGYT
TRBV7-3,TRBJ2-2,ASSSTPDRNTGELF
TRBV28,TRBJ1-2,ASRPDSRYGYT
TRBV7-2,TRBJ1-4,ASSADRGVGEKLF
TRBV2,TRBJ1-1,ASSFRPSGTEAF
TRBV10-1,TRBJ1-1,ATSTGPGGEAF
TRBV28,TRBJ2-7,ASSFHLTTGLSSYEQY
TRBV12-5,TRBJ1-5,ASGLEWDSESNQPQH
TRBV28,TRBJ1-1,ASSSAENTEAF
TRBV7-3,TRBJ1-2,ASSPNAGSNYGYT
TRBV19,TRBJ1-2,ASGSRDTLGYGYT
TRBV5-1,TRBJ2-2,ASTLGQGTTGELF
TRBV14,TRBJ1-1,ASSRGLHGTEAF